Below are 21 T cell receptor beta chains sequenced from a single sample in a study of blood T cell repertoires in COVID-19. Repertoires were generated with immunoSEQ multiplex PCR, while TCRdb's copy carries only in-frame clones and drops some. Among about 140,000 clones, around 80% were seen once, and the ten largest hold 4.5%. The sample comprised peripheral blood. The receptors here all came from a woman of 80 years or more with active or convalescent COVID-19.

This clone was seen only once. The chain recombines TRBV7-2 with TRBJ2-1; 10 nucleotides line up with TRBD2. Germline CDR1 SGHTA, CDR2 FQGNSA. J gave up 7 bases and V 5 bases, and 5 bases lay outside the gene matches. The CDR3 totals 14 residues. In nucleotides, the CDR3 is TGTGCCAGCAGCCAGGGACTAGCGACGAATGAGCAGTTCTTC. Its protein is CASSQGLATNEQFF.

The gene calls are TRBV19 and TRBJ1-1, with D hard to call. Trimming took 6 bases from V and 1 from J, leaving 9 bases between them. In germline, CDR1 is LNHDA, CDR2 SQIVND (reference sequence). This CDR3 spans 13 amino acids. The CDR3 coding sequence is TGTGCCAGTAGAATAACACGGAACACTGAAGCTTTCTTT. It specifies CASRITRNTEAFF.

The chain employs TRBV18 and TRBJ2-5; D call uncertain. Trimming shortened V by 4 bases and J by 5 bases, and 11 bases separated the two germline ends. The CDR3 runs to 13 residues. The germline V gene encodes CDR1 KGHSH and CDR2 LQKENI. The CDR3 is CASSQVLVETQYF. The CDR3 nucleotides are TGTGCCAGCTCACAGGTCCTAGTGGAGACCCAGTACTTC. Based on the CDR3 plus reference TRBV18 and TRBJ2-5, the full variable domain is NAGVMQNPRHLVRRRGQEARLRCSPMKGHSHVYWYRQLPEEGLKFMVYLQKENIIDESGMPKERFSAEFPKEGPSILRIQQVVRGDSAAYFCASSQVLVETQYFGPGTRLLVL.

The gene calls are TRBV30 and TRBJ2-1; 8 bases map to TRBD1. CDR3 length: 15 amino acids. The germline V gene has CDR1 GTSNPN and CDR2 SVGIG (reference sequence). J lost 4 bases, V lost 1 base, and 6 bases had no gene match. CDR3 region: CAWSATGAAYNEQFF. In nucleotides, the CDR3 is TGTGCCTGGAGTGCGACAGGGGCCGCTTACAATGAGCAGTTCTTC.

This chain joins TRBV19 and TRBJ1-2; no definite D call. Germline V CDR1 and CDR2: LNHDA, SQIVND (reference sequence). The CDR3 loop spans 16 amino acids. With 7 bases removed from V and 0 bases from J, the gap between germline ends came to 18 bases. The DNA of the CDR3 is TGTGCCAGTACCCCTGATACACAGCTTACTAACTATGGCTACACCTTC. This translates into CASTPDTQLTNYGYTF.

The genes are TRBV7-3 and TRBJ2-5, with TRBD2 matching over 7 bases. Germline assignment: CDR1 SGHTA and CDR2 FQGTGA. The CDR3 sequence is 13 residues long. V lost 5 bases, J lost 4 bases, and 4 bases stayed unmatched. The CDR3 sequence is CASSLGLLETQYF. CDR3 DNA: TGTGCCAGCAGCCTGGGACTACTAGAGACCCAGTACTTC.

The rearrangement joins TRBV5-4 to TRBJ2-2; TRBD1 might be the D (5 bases). V was shortened by 3 bases and J by 8 bases, with 8 bases between the two germline ends. The germline gives CDR1 SGHNT, CDR2 YYREEE (reference sequence). The CDR3 is 12 residues long. CDR3 sequence: CASSSAGGELFF. The CDR3 DNA is TGTGCCAGCAGCTCAGCAGGGGGGGAGCTGTTTTTT.

Comments on this clone: The same CDR3 is also encoded by other DNA sequences in this sample. The chain has TRBV18 and TRBJ2-5; D is ambiguous. CDR1 is KGHSH, CDR2 LQKENI, per germline. With 2 bases removed from V and 5 bases from J, the gap between germline ends came to 9 bases. CDR3 length: 13 residues. CDR3 protein: CASSPGLRETQYF. The CDR3, as DNA: TGTGCCAGCTCACCAGGGCTTAGGGAGACCCAGTACTTC. Full variable domain (outside the CDR3, taken from reference TRBV18 and TRBJ2-5): NAGVMQNPRHLVRRRGQEARLRCSPMKGHSHVYWYRQLPEEGLKFMVYLQKENIIDESGMPKERFSAEFPKEGPSILRIQQVVRGDSAAYFCASSPGLRETQYFGPGTRLLVL.

This clone was seen many times. This chain uses TRBV6-5 with TRBJ2-2; possibly TRBD1 for D (5 bases). CDR1 is MNHEY and CDR2 is SVGAGI in the germline V gene. The CDR3 totals 12 residues. V was shortened by 6 bases and J by 5 bases, with 7 bases between the two germline ends. CDR3 sequence: CASRQGTGELFF. The CDR3 DNA sequence: TGTGCCAGCAGGCAGGGTACCGGGGAGCTGTTTTTT.

By share, this clone ranks as medium-sized. The chain carries TRBV6-5 and TRBJ1-1, with D possibly matching TRBD1 (6 bases). Germline V gives CDR1 MNHEY, CDR2 SVGAGI. The length of the CDR3 is 13 residues. Trimming cost V 6 bases and J 8 bases, with 16 bases left between them. The CDR3 protein is CASSRVGAPEAFF. CDR3 coding DNA: TGTGCCAGCAGCCGGGTGGGGGCCCCAGAAGCTTTCTTT.

This clone was seen only a few times. The rearrangement joins TRBV5-1 to TRBJ1-3; 7 bases align to TRBD1. Germline V gene sequence: CDR1 SGHRS, CDR2 YFSETQ. CDR3 length: 17 amino acids. V was clipped by 0 bases and J by 0 bases; unmatched bases: 6. Here the CDR3 DNA reads TGCGCCAGCAGCTTGGACAGGGGCCTCCGCTCTGGAAACACCATATATTTT. Its translation: CASSLDRGLRSGNTIYF.

This clone has only a few counts. The chain has TRBV11-2 and TRBJ1-2; D is unresolved. This CDR3 is 15 amino acids long. CDR1 and CDR2 from the germline V gene are SGHAT and FQNNGV. Between the trimmed V and J ends, which lost 0 bases and 6 bases, there was a span of 14 bases. CDR3 sequence reads: CASSLDPGYFDGYTF. The CDR3 DNA sequence: TGTGCCAGCAGCTTAGATCCGGGGTACTTTGATGGCTACACCTTC.

J is TRBJ1-5 and V is TRBV27; D gene uncertain. The CDR3 runs to 14 residues. Germline CDR1 is MNHEY and CDR2 is SMNVEV (reference sequence). V lost 1 base, J lost 1 base, and 5 bases lay in between. The CDR3 DNA is TGTGCCAGCAGTTTATACACAAGCAATCAGCCCCAGCATTTT. Residues: CASSLYTSNQPQHF.

The V call is TRBV1, the J call TRBJ1-1; the table gives TRBD1 as D, unverified against the DNA. TRBV1 is given as a pseudogene. This CDR3 is built from 16 residues. CDR3 protein: CTSSRLAGTGPTEAFF. The CDR3 DNA sequence: TGCACCAGCAGCCGCCTTGCCGGGACAGGGCCGACTGAAGCTTTCTTT.

This clone was detected many times. The V call is TRBV4-2, the J call TRBJ1-5; 8 nucleotides line up with TRBD1. After removal of 2 bases from V and 7 bases from J, the junction contained 10 bases not matched to a gene. CDR1 is LGHNA and CDR2 is YNFKEQ in the germline V gene. The CDR3 is 16 amino acids. CDR3 residues: CASSQRLGQGGQPQHF. The CDR3 nucleotides read TGTGCCAGCAGCCAACGCCTCGGACAGGGTGGCCAGCCCCAGCATTTT.

The rearrangement uses TRBV28 and TRBJ2-7; 9 positions match TRBD1. In germline, CDR1 is MDHEN, CDR2 SYDVKM. The CDR3 sequence is 13 residues long. With V trimmed by 8 bases and J by 5 bases, 7 bases remained unmatched. The CDR3 DNA reads TGTGCCAGCTGGGACAGGGTAAGGAACGAGCAGTACTTC. Translated: CASWDRVRNEQYF. The entire variable domain, with the rest obtained from reference TRBV28 and TRBJ2-7, is as follows: DVKVTQSSRYLVKRTGEKVFLECVQDMDHENMFWYRQDPGLGLRLIYFSYDVKMKEKGDIPEGYSVSREKKERFSLILESASTNQTSMYLCASWDRVRNEQYFGPGTRLTVT.

The V gene is TRBV30, the J gene TRBJ1-2; 8 positions match TRBD1. This CDR3 contains 12 residues. V shed 5 bases, J shed 4 bases, and the junction held 3 bases outside the gene matches. Germline assignment: CDR1 GTSNPN and CDR2 SVGIG (reference sequence). DNA of the CDR3: TGTGCCTGGGGACAGGGATCCTATGGCTACACCTTC. Its protein is CAWGQGSYGYTF.

V and J are TRBV19 and TRBJ1-1; 8 positions agree with TRBD1. V was clipped by 5 bases and J by 4 bases; unmatched bases: 3. The CDR3 totals 13 residues. CDR1 and CDR2 (germline): LNHDA, SQIVND (reference sequence). In DNA form, the CDR3 reads TGTGCCAGTAGTCACAGGGGGGGCACTGAAGCTTTCTTT. This sequence encodes CASSHRGGTEAFF.

The rearrangement joins TRBV7-8 to TRBJ1-1, with TRBD1 as a possible D gene (5 bases). The germline CDR1 and CDR2 sequences are SGHVS and FQNEAQ. With 1 base removed from V and 3 bases from J, the gap between germline ends came to 6 bases. The length of the CDR3 is 13 residues. CDR3 protein: CASSLVRDTEAFF. For the CDR3, the DNA is TGTGCCAGCAGCTTAGTCAGGGACACTGAAGCTTTCTTT.

This clone was observed a single time. This chain connects TRBV7-9 to TRBJ2-3; D gene ambiguous. Germline assignment: CDR1 SEHNR and CDR2 FQNEAQ (reference sequence). This CDR3 contains 14 residues. Trimming pared 5 bases from V and 2 bases from J, leaving 11 bases between. This CDR3 reads CASSREEVTDTQYF. The CDR3 nucleotides are TGTGCCAGCAGCCGAGAAGAGGTCACAGATACGCAGTATTTT.

The chain is built from TRBV28 and TRBJ1-2; unclear D gene. The length of the CDR3 is 14 residues. Trimming stripped 7 bases from V and 2 bases from J, with 14 bases between. CDR1 and CDR2 from the germline V gene are MDHEN and SYDVKM. CDR3 coding DNA: TGTGCCAGCAACGTCCTTGGCTCCAACTATGGCTACACCTTC. Translating gives CASNVLGSNYGYTF.